This T cell receptor (beta chain) derives from a study of T cells in Graves' hyperthyroidism and ophthalmopathy. About the study: Blood was drawn when the patient was first diagnosed and still untreated.

V lost 7 bases and J 4 bases, leaving 7 bases between the germline ends. Germline V CDR1 and CDR2: MDHEN, SYDVKM. The CDR3 is made up of 12 amino acids. TCR beta CDR3 regions were amplified from RNA transcripts. A set of HTBI primers served as the primers for a first-round RT-PCR of the TCR CDR3. One entry per CDR3 protein results from TCRdb running MiXCR on the multiplex PCR reads. This sample carries over 650,000 distinct CDR3 sequences, about a sixth of them seen once, and the ten largest clones take under 10%. Patients between 18 and 65 years old had hyperthyroidism, newly diagnosed and lasting under 2 months. More than 9.5 ml fresh peripheral blood yielded the PBMCs. Comment on this clonotype: This may be a read error, as it is one base from a much larger clone.

The sample taken for sequencing was blood. This sequence joins TRBV28 and TRBJ2-2; D gene unclear. This receptor was identified in a man younger than 35 with Graves' hyperthyroidism. CDR3 in amino acids: CASNVGTGELFF. DNA of the CDR3: TGTGCCAGCAATGTGGGCACCGGGGAGCTGTTTTTT.